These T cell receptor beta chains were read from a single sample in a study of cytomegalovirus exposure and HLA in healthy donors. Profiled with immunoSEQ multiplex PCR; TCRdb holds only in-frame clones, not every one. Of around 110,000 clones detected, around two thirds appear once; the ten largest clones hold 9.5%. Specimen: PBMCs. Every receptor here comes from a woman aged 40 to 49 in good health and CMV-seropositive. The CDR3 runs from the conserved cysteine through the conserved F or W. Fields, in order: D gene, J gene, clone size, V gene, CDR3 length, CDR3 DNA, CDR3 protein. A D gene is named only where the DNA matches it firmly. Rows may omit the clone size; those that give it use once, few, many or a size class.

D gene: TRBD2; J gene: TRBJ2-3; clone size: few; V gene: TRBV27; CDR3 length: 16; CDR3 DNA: TGTGCCAGCAGTACCAAGACTAGCCCAAGCACAGATACGCAGTATTTT; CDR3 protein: CASSTKTSPSTDTQYF
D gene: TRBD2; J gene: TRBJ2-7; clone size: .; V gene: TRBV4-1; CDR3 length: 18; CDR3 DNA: TGCGCCAGCAGCCAAGATATTCCCGGGACTAGCGGGACCTACGAGCAGTACTTC; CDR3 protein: CASSQDIPGTSGTYEQYF
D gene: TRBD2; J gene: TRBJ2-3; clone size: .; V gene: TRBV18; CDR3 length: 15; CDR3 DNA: TGTGCCAGCTCAACTAGCGGGACCTCTACGGGTACGCAGTATTTT; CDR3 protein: CASSTSGTSTGTQYF
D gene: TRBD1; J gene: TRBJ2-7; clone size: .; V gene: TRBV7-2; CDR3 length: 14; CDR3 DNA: TGTGCCAGCAGCCCGAGGACAGGGCGGCTCGAGCAGTACTTC; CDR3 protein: CASSPRTGRLEQYF
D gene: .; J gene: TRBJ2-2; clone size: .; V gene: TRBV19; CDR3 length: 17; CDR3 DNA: TGTGCCAGTAGTCCCGACCGACTAGTGGTACTCCCCGGGGAGCTGTTTTTT; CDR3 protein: CASSPDRLVVLPGELFF
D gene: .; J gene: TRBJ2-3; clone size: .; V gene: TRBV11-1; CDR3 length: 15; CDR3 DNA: TGTGCCAGCAGAGCGAGTCGTTTGAAAACAGATACGCAGTATTTT; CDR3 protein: CASRASRLKTDTQYF
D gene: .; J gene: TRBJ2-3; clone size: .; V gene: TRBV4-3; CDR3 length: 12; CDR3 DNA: TGCGCCAGCAGCCCCCAGGGATATACGCAGTATTTT; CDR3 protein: CASSPQGYTQYF
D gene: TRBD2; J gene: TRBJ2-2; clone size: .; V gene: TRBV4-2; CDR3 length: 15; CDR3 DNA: TGTGCCAGCAGCCAAGTTGTGGGAGGGCCCGGGGAGCTGTTTTTT; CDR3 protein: CASSQVVGGPGELFF
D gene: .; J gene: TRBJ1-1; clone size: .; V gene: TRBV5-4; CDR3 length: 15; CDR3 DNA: TGTGCCAGCAGCTTGGAACCCGGAGAAAGCACTGAAGCTTTCTTT; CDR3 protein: CASSLEPGESTEAFF
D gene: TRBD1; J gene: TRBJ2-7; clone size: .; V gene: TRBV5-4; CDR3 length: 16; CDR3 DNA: TGTGCCAGCAGCGCGATTGGACAGGGGGCCAGGTGGGAGCAGTACTTC; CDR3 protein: CASSAIGQGARWEQYF
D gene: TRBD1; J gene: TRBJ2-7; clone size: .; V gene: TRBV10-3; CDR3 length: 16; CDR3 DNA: TGTGCCATCAGTGAGTCGAAACGGACAGGTGCGTCCGAGCAGTACTTC; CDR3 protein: CAISESKRTGASEQYF
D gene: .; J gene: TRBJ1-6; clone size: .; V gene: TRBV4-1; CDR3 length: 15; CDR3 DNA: TGCGCCAGCAGCCCGTCGGACAGACCTAATTCACCCCTCCACTTT; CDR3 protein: CASSPSDRPNSPLHF
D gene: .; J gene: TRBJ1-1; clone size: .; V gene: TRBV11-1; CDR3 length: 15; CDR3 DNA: TGTGCCAGCAGCTTAGACAACAGGATGAACACTGAAGCTTTCTTT; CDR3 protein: CASSLDNRMNTEAFF
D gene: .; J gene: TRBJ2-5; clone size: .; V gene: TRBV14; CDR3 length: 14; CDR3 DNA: TGTGCCAGCAGCCAACTCAACTTCCAAGAGACCCAGTACTTC; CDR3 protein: CASSQLNFQETQYF
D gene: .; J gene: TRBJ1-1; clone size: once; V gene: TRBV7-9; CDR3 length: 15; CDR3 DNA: TGTGCCAGCAGCTTAGTACTCAGGGGATATACTGAAGCTTTCTTT; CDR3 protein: CASSLVLRGYTEAFF